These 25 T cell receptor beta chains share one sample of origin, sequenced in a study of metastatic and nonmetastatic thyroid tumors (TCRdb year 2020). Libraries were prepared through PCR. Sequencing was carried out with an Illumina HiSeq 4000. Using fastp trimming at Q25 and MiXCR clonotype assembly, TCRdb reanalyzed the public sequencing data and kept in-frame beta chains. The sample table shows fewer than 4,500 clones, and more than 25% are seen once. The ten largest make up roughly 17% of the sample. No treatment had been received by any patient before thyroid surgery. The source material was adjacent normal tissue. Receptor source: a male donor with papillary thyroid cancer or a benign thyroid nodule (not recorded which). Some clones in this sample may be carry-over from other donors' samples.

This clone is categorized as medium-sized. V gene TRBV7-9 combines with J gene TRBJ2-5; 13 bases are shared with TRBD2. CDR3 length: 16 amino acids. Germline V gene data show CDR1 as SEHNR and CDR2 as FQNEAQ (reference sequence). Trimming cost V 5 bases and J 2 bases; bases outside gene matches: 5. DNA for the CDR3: TGTGCCAGCAGCCCGGGGACTAGCGGGAAACAAGAGACCCAGTACTTC. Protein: CASSPGTSGKQETQYF.

This CDR3 is CASSLGGQTFNEQFF. The CDR3 nucleotides read TGTGCCAGCAGCTTAGGGGGACAGACTTTCAATGAGCAGTTCTTC. The chain links TRBV11-2 to TRBJ2-1, with 7 bases identical to TRBD1. V was clipped by 1 base and J by 6 bases; unmatched bases: 6. CDR1 and CDR2 from the germline V gene are SGHAT and FQNNGV. CDR3 length: 15 residues.

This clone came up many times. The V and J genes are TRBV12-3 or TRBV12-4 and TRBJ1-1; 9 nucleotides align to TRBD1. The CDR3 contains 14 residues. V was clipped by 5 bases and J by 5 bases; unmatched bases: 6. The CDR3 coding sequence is TGTGCCAGCAGTGCCCGGACAGGGGTTACTGAAGCTTTCTTT. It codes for CASSARTGVTEAFF.

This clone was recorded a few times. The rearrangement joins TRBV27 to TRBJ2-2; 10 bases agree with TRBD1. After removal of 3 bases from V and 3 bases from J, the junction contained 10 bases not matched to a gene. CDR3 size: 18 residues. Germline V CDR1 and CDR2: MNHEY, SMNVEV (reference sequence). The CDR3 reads CASSLWSPGTGDTGELFF. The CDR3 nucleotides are TGTGCCAGCAGTTTGTGGTCGCCCGGGACAGGGGACACCGGGGAGCTGTTTTTT.

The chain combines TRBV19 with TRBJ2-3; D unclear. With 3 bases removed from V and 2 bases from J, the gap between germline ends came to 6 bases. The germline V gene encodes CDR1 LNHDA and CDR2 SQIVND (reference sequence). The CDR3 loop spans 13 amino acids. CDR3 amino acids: CASSIILTDTQYF. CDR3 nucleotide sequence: TGTGCCAGTAGTATCATACTCACAGATACGCAGTATTTT.

The CDR3 is CASSLGLAGGWYYEQYF. The CDR3 DNA is TGCGCCAGCAGCCTTGGACTAGCGGGGGGGTGGTACTACGAGCAGTACTTC. This chain joins TRBV5-1 and TRBJ2-7; 15 nucleotides line up with TRBD2. The V gene's germline CDR1 is SGHRS and CDR2 YFSETQ. With V trimmed by 4 bases and J by 3 bases, 8 bases remained unmatched. The CDR3 sequence is 17 residues long. Looking up the rest from reference TRBV5-1 and TRBJ2-7 gives the full variable domain: KAGVTQTPRYLIKTRGQQVTLSCSPISGHRSVSWYQQTPGQGLQFLFEYFSETQRNKGNFPGRFSGRQFSNSRSEMNVSTLELGDSALYLCASSLGLAGGWYYEQYFGPGTRLTVT.

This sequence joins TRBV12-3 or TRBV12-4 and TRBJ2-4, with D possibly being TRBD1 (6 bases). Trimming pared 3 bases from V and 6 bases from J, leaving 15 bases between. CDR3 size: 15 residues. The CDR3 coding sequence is TGTGCCAGCAGTTTGCGACAGGACCCTTCAAACATTCAGTACTTC. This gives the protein CASSLRQDPSNIQYF.

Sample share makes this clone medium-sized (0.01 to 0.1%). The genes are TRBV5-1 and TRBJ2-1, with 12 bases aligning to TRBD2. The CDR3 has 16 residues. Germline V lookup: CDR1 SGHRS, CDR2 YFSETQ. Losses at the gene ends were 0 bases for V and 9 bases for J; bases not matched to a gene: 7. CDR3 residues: CASSLGLAGGRSEQFF. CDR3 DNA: TGCGCCAGCAGCTTGGGGCTAGCGGGAGGGCGGAGTGAGCAGTTCTTC.

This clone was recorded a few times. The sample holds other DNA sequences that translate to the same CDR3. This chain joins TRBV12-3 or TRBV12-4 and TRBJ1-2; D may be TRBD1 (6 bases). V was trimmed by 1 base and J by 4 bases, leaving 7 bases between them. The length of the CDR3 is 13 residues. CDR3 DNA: TGTGCCAGCAGTTTAGGGGACACCTATGGCTACACCTTC. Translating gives CASSLGDTYGYTF.

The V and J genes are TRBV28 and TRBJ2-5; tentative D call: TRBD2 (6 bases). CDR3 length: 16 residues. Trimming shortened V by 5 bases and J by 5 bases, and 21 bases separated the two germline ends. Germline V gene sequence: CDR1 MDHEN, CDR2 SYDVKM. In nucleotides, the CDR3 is TGTGCCAGCAGTCCCCGAGGGGCTATCGGAGGGGAGACCCAGTACTTC. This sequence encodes CASSPRGAIGGETQYF. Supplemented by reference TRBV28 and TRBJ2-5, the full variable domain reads DVKVTQSSRYLVKRTGEKVFLECVQDMDHENMFWYRQDPGLGLRLIYFSYDVKMKEKGDIPEGYSVSREKKERFSLILESASTNQTSMYLCASSPRGAIGGETQYFGPGTRLLVL.

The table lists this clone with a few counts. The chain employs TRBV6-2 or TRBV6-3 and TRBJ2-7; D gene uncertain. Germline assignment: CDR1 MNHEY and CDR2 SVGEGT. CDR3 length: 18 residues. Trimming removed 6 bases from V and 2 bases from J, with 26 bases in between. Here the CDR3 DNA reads TGTGCCAGCAGCTACCCGGGCAGTGCCAACTATGCTACCTACGAGCAGTACTTC. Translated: CASSYPGSANYATYEQYF.

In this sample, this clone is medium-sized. The DNA for the CDR3 is TGTGCCAGCTCGCAGGACGGGAATTCACCCCTCCACTTT. Amino acid sequence: CASSQDGNSPLHF. V and J are TRBV18 and TRBJ1-6; D gene ambiguous. The CDR3 consists of 13 residues. The germline CDR1 and CDR2 sequences are KGHSH and LQKENI. Trimming left V 6 bases short and J 7 bases short, with 10 bases between.

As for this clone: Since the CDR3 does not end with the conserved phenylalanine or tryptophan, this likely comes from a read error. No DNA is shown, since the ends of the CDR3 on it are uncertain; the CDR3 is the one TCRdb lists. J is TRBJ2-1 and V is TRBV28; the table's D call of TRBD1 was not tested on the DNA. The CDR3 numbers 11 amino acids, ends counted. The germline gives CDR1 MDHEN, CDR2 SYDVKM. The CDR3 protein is CGAEVRHEKFL.

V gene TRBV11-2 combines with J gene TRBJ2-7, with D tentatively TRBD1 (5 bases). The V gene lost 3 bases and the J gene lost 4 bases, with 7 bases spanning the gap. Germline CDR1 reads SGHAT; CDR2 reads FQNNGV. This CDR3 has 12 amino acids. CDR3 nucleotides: TGTGCCAGCAGCTTTTCAGGGTACGAGCAGTACTTC. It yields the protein CASSFSGYEQYF. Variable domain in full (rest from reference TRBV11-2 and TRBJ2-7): EAGVAQSPRYKIIEKRQSVAFWCNPISGHATLYWYQQILGQGPKLLIQFQNNGVVDDSQLPKDRFSAERLKGVDSTLKIQPAKLEDSAVYLCASSFSGYEQYFGPGTRLTVT.

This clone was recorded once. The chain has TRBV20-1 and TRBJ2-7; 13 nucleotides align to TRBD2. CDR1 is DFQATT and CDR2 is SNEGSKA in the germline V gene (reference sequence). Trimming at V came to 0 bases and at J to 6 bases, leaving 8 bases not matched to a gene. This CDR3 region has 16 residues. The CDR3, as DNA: TGCAGTGCTAGAGATCTACTAGCGGGGGGGCGCGGCGAGCAGTACTTC. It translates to CSARDLLAGGRGEQYF.

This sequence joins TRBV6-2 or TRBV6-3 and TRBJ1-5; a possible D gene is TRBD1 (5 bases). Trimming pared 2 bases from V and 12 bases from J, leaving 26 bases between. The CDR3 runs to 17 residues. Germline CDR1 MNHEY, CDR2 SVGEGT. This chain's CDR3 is CASSYPGAYGRNKHQHF. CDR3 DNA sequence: TGTGCCAGCAGTTACCCCGGGGCCTACGGGAGAAATAAGCACCAGCATTTT.

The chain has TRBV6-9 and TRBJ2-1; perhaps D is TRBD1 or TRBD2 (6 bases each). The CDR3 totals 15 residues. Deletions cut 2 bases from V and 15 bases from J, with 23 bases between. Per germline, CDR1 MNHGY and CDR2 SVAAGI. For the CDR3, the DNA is TGTGCCAGCAGTTATGCTGAAGGGGGGAGCCACGTCTGGTTCTTC. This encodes CASSYAEGGSHVWFF.

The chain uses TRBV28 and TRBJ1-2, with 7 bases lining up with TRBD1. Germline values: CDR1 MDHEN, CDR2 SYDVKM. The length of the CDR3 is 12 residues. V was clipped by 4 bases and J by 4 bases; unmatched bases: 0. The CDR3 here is CASSSGGYGYTF. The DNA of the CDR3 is TGTGCCAGCAGTTCAGGGGGCTATGGCTACACCTTC.

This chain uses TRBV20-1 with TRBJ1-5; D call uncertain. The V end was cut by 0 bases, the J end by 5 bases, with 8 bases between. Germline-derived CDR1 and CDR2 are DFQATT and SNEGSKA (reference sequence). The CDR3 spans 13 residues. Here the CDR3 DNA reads TGCAGTGCTAGAGAGTCAGGAGATCAGCCCCAGCATTTT. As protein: CSARESGDQPQHF.

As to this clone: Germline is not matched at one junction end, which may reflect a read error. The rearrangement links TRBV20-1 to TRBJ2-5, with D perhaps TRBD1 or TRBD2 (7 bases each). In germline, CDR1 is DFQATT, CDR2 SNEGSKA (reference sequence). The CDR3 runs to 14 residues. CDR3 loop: CSVRCPGGGETQYF. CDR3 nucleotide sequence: TGCAGTGTTAGATGCCCAGGGGGGGGAGAGACCCAGTACTTC.

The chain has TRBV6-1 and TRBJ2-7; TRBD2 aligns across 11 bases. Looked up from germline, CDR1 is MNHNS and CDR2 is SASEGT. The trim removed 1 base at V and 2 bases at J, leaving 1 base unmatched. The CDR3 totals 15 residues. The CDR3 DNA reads TGTGCCAGCAGTGAAGAGGGACTAGCGGCCTACGAGCAGTACTTC. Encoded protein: CASSEEGLAAYEQYF.

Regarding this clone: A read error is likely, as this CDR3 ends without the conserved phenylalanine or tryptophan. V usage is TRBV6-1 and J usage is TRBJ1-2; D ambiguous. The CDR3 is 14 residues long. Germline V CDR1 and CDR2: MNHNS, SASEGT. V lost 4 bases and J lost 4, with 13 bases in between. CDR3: CASSALHGVYGYTV. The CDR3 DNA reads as TGTGCCAGCAGTGCTTTACATGGGGTCTATGGCTACACCGTC.

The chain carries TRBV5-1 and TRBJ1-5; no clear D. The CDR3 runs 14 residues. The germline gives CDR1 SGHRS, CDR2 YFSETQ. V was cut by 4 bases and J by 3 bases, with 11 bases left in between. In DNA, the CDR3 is TGCGCCAGCAGCATCGCAGGAGACAATCAGCCCCAGCATTTT. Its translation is CASSIAGDNQPQHF.

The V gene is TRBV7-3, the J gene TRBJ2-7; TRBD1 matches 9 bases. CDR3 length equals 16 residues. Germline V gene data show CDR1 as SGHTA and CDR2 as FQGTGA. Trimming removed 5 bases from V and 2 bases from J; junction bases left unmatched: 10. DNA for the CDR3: TGTGCCAGCAGCCGAACAGGGGGCGTCCATCCCTACGAGCAGTACTTC. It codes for CASSRTGGVHPYEQYF.

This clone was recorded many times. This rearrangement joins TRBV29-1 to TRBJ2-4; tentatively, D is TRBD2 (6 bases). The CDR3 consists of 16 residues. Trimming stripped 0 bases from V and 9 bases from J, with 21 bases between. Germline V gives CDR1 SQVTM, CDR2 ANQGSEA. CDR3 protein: CSVEDFKPDGSSIQYF. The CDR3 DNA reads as TGCAGCGTTGAAGACTTCAAACCCGACGGGAGTAGCATTCAGTACTTC. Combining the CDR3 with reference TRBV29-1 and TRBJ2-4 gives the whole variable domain SAVISQKPSRDICQRGTSLTIQCQVDSQVTMMFWYRQQPGQSLTLIATANQGSEATYESGFVIDKFPISRPNLTFSTLTVSNMSPEDSSIYLCSVEDFKPDGSSIQYFGAGTRLSVL.